This T cell receptor (beta chain) was found in a study of CD8 T cells in ankylosing spondylitis. The study's findings and limits: Disease-linked clones reportedly showed significant enrichment in matched ankylosing spondylitis synovial fluid. Typical of ankylosing spondylitis blood, it appeared, was a TCR beta motif of several highly homologous variants. A subset of motif variants has previously been described in the synovial fluid and blood of reactive arthritis.

With respect to this clonotype: Its cognate antigen is unknown. The limits of the CDR3 on the DNA are not certain, so only TCRdb's listed CDR3 is given.

MiXCR, run by TCRdb on the 5' RACE reads, gives a single entry per CDR3 protein. The top ten hold under 7.5% of the sample, which has about 540,000 distinct CDR3 sequences, 10% to 15% seen once. A total of 18 residues make up the CDR3, ends included. In germline, CDR1 is SGHKS, CDR2 YYEKEE (reference sequence). The sequence was obtained from a male donor with ankylosing spondylitis. Sample: blood, either unsorted or a sorted T cell fraction (not recorded which). The V call is TRBV5-5, the J call TRBJ2-1; the D call TRBD2 from the table was never checked on the DNA. CDR3 protein: CASILGLAGDSSYNEQFF.